These 2 T cell receptor beta chains came from one sample sequenced in a study of identical twins. Each CDR3 protein is one row after TCRdb ran MiXCR on the 5' RACE reads. The sample has 240,000 or so distinct CDR3 sequences; roughly 13% are singletons. These sequences were also reported in another study, on yellow fever vaccine responses in identical twins.

Source material: memory (CD45RO+) T cells sorted from blood. The receptors were gathered from a woman aged 18-29 years in good health.

This clonotype came up a few times. This sequence joins TRBV6-5 and TRBJ2-5, with D perhaps matching TRBD1 (5 bases). Looked up from germline, CDR1 is MNHEY and CDR2 is SVGAGI. CDR3 length: 15 amino acids. V was cut by 0 bases and J by 5 bases, with 13 bases left in between. This CDR3 reads CASSYSPDRRETQYF. Here the CDR3 DNA reads TGTGCCAGCAGTTACTCCCCAGACAGAAGGGAGACCCAGTACTTC.

This clonotype has a handful of counts. The chain links TRBV29-1 to TRBJ2-3; the D is unclear. Germline-derived CDR1 and CDR2 are SQVTM and ANQGSEA. V was cut by 1 base and J by 2 bases, with 7 bases left in between. This CDR3 contains 13 residues. In DNA form, the CDR3 reads TGCAGCGTTGAAGTAGCAGCCACAGATACGCAGTATTTT. Protein sequence: CSVEVAATDTQYF.